This TCR beta chain was documented in a study of blood T cell repertoires in COVID-19. Cohort assignment relied on participant-reported clinical history. This CDR3 is built from 15 residues. Germline lookup yields CDR1 LNHNV and CDR2 YYDKDF (reference sequence). The ends lost 0 bases at V and 8 bases at J; junction bases unmatched: 5. TCRdb keeps only in-frame clones here, not all; method: immunoSEQ multiplex PCR. The table includes around 150,000 clones, approximately 80% detected once. The rearrangement uses TRBV15 and TRBJ1-4; 8 bases fit TRBD1. Sequenced material: PBMCs or T cells enriched from blood (not recorded which). The TCR sequence derives from a woman between 40 and 55 years old who had recovered from COVID-19. Here the CDR3 reads CATSRDGTGREKLFF. DNA for the CDR3: TGTGCCACCAGCAGAGATGGGACAGGTCGGGAAAAACTGTTTTTT. Full variable domain (outside the CDR3, taken from reference TRBV15 and TRBJ1-4): DAMVIQNPRYQVTQFGKPVTLSCSQTLNHNVMYWYQQKSSQAPKLLFHYYDKDFNNEADTPDNFQSRRPNTSFCFLDIRSPGLGDTAMYLCATSRDGTGREKLFFGSGTQLSVL.